This TCR beta chain came from a study of T-cell reconstitution after alpha-beta-depleted transplantation in children. General observations from the study: It was newly produced T cells that mostly accounted for T-cell counts and diversity one year after transplant.

Unique molecular identifiers were used to barcode this TCRbeta library. TCRdb independently ran MiXCR on the PCR reads; one entry per CDR3 protein. The sample yields under 750,000 distinct CDR3 sequences, more than 20% seen once. Germline V CDR1 and CDR2: SNHLY, FYNNEI. CDR3 length equals 16 residues. V trimming: 1 base; J trimming: 4 bases; junction bases outside the gene matches: 7. This clonotype showed up many times. No antigen is known for it. The clonotype was recovered from a boy less than two years old who had a stem cell transplant for acute myeloid leukemia, so the T cells may come from the graft donor. The material was PBMCs, mostly from graft donor cells, obtained 360 days after TCRalphabeta/CD19-depleted stem cell transplant. The genes are TRBV2 and TRBJ2-3; 8 nucleotides align to TRBD1. For the CDR3, the DNA is TGTGCCAGCAGTGAAGTCCGGGACAGGCTAGCAGATACGCAGTATTTT. Translation gives CASSEVRDRLADTQYF.